This TCR beta chain was recovered during a study of T cell responses to AZD1222 COVID-19 vaccine. Concerning this clone itself: Its specificity is unknown.

The study's findings and limits: Spike-wide vaccine-associated CD4 TCRs dominated at 160-218 and 743-854. Donors were largely white British and mainly female; clonal diversity was possibly underestimated. Following two doses of AZD1222, Spike-specific TCR breadth and depth rose.

Trimming removed 6 bases from V and 4 bases from J, with 18 bases in between. The CDR3 is 15 residues long. CDR1 and CDR2 from the germline V gene are MNHEY and SVGAGI. Here immunoSEQ multiplex PCR was the method, and the copy in TCRdb shows in-frame clones only, minus some. The sample lists about 88,000 clones; approximately 90% were seen once. The sequence came from an adult who received the AZD1222 COVID-19 vaccine. The gene calls are TRBV6-5 and TRBJ1-2, with a weak D call TRBD1 (5 bases). The starting material was peripheral blood, obtained 28 days after the second AZD1222 dose. The DNA for the CDR3 is TGTGCCAGCAGACCAAGCCCGACAGTTCCCTATGGCTACACCTTC. It is translated as CASRPSPTVPYGYTF.